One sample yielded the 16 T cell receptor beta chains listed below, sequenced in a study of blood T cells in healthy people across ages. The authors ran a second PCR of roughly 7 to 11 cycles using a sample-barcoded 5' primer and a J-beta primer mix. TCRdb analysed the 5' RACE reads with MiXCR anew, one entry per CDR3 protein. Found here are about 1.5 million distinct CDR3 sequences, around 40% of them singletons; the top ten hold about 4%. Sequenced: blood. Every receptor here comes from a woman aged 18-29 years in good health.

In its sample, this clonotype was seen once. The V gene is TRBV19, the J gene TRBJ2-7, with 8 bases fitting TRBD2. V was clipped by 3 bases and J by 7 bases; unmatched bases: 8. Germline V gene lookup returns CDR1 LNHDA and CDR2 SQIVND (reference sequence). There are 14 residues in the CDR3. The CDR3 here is CASSMGLGVHEQYF. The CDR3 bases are TGTGCCAGTAGTATGGGACTAGGAGTCCATGAGCAGTACTTC.

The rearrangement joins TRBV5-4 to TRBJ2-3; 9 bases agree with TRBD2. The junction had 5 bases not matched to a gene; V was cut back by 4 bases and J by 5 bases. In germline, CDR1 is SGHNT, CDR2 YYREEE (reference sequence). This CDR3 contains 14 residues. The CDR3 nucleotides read TGTGCCAGCAGCGACGCGACTAGCGGAGATACGCAGTATTTT. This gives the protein CASSDATSGDTQYF.

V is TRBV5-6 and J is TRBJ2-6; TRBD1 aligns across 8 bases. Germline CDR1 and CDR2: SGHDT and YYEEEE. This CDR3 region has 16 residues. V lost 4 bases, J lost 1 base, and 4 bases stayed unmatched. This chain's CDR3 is CASSRRTGSGANVLTF. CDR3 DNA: TGTGCCAGCAGCCGAAGGACAGGGTCTGGGGCCAACGTCCTGACTTTC. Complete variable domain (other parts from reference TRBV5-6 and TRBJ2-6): DAGVTQSPTHLIKTRGQQVTLRCSPKSGHDTVSWYQQALGQGPQFIFQYYEEEERQRGNFPDRFSGHQFPNYSSELNVNALLLGDSALYLCASSRRTGSGANVLTFGAGSRLTVL.

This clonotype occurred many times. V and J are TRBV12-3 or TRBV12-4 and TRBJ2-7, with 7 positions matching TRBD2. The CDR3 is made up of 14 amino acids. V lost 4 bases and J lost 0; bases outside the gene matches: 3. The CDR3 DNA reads TGTGCCAGCAGTTCGGGACTAAACTCCTACGAGCAGTACTTC. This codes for CASSSGLNSYEQYF.

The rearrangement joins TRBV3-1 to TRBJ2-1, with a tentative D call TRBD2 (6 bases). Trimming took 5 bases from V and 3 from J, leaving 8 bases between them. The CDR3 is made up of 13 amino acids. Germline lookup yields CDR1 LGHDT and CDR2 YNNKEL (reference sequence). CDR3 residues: CASSKGLYNEQFF. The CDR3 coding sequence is TGTGCCAGCAGCAAGGGACTCTACAATGAGCAGTTCTTC.

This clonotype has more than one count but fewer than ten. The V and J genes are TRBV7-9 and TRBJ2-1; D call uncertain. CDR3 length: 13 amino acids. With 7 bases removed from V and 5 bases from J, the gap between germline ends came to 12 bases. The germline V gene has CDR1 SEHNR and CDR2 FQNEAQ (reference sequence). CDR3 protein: CASTLMGNNEQFF. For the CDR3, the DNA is TGTGCCAGCACCCTAATGGGAAACAATGAGCAGTTCTTC.

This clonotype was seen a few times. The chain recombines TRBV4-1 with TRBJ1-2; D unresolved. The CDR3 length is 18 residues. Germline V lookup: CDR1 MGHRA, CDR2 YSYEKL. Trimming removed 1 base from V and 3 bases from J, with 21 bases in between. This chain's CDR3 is CASSQGPDIVPKDYGYTF. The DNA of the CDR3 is TGCGCCAGCAGCCAAGGCCCCGATATTGTTCCAAAAGACTATGGCTACACCTTC.

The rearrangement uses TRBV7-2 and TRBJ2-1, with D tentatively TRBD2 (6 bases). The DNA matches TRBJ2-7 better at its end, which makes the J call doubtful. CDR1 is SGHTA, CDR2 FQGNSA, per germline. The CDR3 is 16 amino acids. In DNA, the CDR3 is TGTGCCAGCAGCTCCCCGGGGGACGCCCTCCTCAATGAGCAGTACTTC. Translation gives CASSSPGDALLNEQYF.

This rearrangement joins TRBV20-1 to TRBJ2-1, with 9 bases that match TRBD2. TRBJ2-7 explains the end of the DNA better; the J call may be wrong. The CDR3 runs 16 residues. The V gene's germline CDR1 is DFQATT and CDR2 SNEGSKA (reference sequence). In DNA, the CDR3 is TGCAGTGCTAGAGATCCCCTAGCGGGAACGTACAATGAGCAGTACTTC. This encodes CSARDPLAGTYNEQYF.

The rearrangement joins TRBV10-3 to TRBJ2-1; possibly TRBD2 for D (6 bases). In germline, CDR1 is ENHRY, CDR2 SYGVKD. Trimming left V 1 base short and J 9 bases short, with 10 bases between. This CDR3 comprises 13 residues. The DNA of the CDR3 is TGTGCCATCAGTGAGTATACTAGCACTGAGCAGTTCTTC. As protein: CAISEYTSTEQFF.

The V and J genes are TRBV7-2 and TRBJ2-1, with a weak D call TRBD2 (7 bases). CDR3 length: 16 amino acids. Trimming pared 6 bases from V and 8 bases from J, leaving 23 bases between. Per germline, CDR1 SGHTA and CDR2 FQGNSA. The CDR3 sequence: CASRPTLAVRGDEQFF. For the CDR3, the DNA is TGTGCCAGCAGGCCAACTCTAGCGGTGAGGGGGGATGAGCAGTTCTTC. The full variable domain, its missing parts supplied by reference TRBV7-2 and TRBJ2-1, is GAGVSQSPSNKVTEKGKDVELRCDPISGHTALYWYRQSLGQGLEFLIYFQGNSAPDKSGLPSDRFSAERTGGSVSTLTIQRTQQEDSAVYLCASRPTLAVRGDEQFFGPGTRLTVL.

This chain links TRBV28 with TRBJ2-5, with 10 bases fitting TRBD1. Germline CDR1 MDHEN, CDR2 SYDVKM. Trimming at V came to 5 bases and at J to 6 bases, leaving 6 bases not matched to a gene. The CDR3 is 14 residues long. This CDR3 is CASSARDRGKTQYF. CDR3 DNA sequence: TGTGCCAGCAGTGCCAGGGACAGGGGAAAGACCCAGTACTTC.

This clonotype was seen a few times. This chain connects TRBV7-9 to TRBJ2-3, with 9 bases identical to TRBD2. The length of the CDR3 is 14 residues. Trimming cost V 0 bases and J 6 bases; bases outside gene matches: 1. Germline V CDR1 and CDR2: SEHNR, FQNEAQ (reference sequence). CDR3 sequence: CASSLATSGDTQYF. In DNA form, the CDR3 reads TGTGCCAGCAGCTTAGCGACTAGCGGTGATACGCAGTATTTT.

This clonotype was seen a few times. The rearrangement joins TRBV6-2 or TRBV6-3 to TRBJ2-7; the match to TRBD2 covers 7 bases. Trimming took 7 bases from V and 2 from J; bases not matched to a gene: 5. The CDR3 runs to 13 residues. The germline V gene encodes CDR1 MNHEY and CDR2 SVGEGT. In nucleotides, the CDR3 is TGTGCCAGCATTGCGGGAGCCGCCTACGAGCAGTACTTC. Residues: CASIAGAAYEQYF.

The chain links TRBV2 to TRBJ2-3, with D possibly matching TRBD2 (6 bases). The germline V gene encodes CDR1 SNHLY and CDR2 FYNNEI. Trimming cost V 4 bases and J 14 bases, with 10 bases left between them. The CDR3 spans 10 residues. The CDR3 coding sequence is TGTGCCAGCAGTGCTGGAGGGCGGTATTTT. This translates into CASSAGGRYF.

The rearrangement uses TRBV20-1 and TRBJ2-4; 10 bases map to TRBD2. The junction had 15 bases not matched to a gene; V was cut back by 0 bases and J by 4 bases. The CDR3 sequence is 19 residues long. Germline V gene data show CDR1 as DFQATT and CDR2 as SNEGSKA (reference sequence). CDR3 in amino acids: CSARDPGFRGLARKNIQYF. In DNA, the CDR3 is TGCAGTGCTAGAGATCCGGGCTTTAGGGGACTAGCGCGGAAAAACATTCAGTACTTC.